One sample yielded the 30 T cell receptor beta chains listed below, sequenced in a study of immune evolution from preneoplasia to lung adenocarcinoma. Only in-frame clones appear in the TCRdb table, and some are missing; sequencing was by immunoSEQ multiplex PCR. The sample records 8,000 to 9,500 clones, about 80% being singletons. The sequenced sample consisted of FFPE minimally invasive lung adenocarcinoma tissue. These TCRs come from a person aged 70 to 80 with lung adenocarcinoma.

This clone has more than one count but fewer than ten. The chain couples TRBV19 to TRBJ2-3; 7 bases match TRBD1. The germline V gene encodes CDR1 LNHDA and CDR2 SQIVND (reference sequence). The length of the CDR3 is 18 residues. The V segment lost 3 bases and the J segment 0 bases; nucleotides outside the gene matches: 12. The CDR3: CASSITGADFGSTDTQYF. DNA of the CDR3: TGTGCCAGTAGTATCACAGGGGCGGACTTCGGTAGCACAGATACGCAGTATTTT.

V usage is TRBV18 and J usage is TRBJ2-7; D is uncertain. This CDR3 spans 12 amino acids. CDR1 and CDR2 (germline): KGHSH, LQKENI. With 3 bases removed from V and 3 bases from J, the gap between germline ends came to 6 bases. CDR3: CASSPGIYEQYF. DNA for the CDR3: TGTGCCAGCTCACCTGGGATCTACGAGCAGTACTTC.

The rearrangement links TRBV4-1 to TRBJ2-1, with 8 bases lining up with TRBD1. The CDR3 extends over 14 amino acids. In germline, CDR1 is MGHRA, CDR2 YSYEKL. Trimming removed 1 base from V and 15 bases from J; junction bases left unmatched: 11. The CDR3 DNA reads as TGCGCCAGCAGCCAAGCGTTTGCGGCAGGGGGCATGTTCTTC. As protein: CASSQAFAAGGMFF.

This clone was counted once. The rearrangement links TRBV9 to TRBJ1-1; D unresolved. The length of the CDR3 is 10 residues. The ends were cut back, 3 bases at V and 4 bases at J, with 1 base in the middle. Germline assignment: CDR1 SGDLS and CDR2 YYNGEE. The CDR3 nucleotides read TGTGCCAGCAGCGGCACTGAAGCTTTCTTT. Translating it yields CASSGTEAFF.

This clone turned up a few times. V usage is TRBV4-1 and J usage is TRBJ1-5; 9 bases line up with TRBD1. Germline V gene data show CDR1 as MGHRA and CDR2 as YSYEKL. Losses at the gene ends were 0 bases for V and 6 bases for J; bases not matched to a gene: 9. This CDR3 contains 17 residues. The chain's CDR3 is CASSQDRDGTGTQPQHF. CDR3 DNA sequence: TGCGCCAGCAGCCAAGATCGTGACGGGACAGGGACTCAGCCCCAGCATTTT.

The chain uses TRBV14 and TRBJ2-3, with D perhaps matching TRBD1 or TRBD2 (5 bases each). Trimming pared 0 bases from V and 6 bases from J, leaving 19 bases between. CDR3 length equals 17 residues. CDR1 is SGHDN and CDR2 is FVKESK in the germline V gene. The CDR3: CASSQDRGGGAIDTQYF. CDR3 nucleotides: TGTGCCAGCAGCCAAGATCGGGGCGGTGGAGCAATTGATACGCAGTATTTT.

The chain recombines TRBV6-1 with TRBJ1-3, with a weak D call TRBD1 (6 bases). There are 14 residues in the CDR3. Germline V gives CDR1 MNHNS, CDR2 SASEGT. Trimming shortened V by 7 bases and J by 4 bases, and 14 bases separated the two germline ends. The CDR3 loop reads CASTQGGLGNTIYF. CDR3 nucleotide sequence: TGTGCCAGCACCCAAGGGGGGCTCGGAAACACCATATATTTT.

The chain carries TRBV5-4 and TRBJ1-1; the D gene is possibly TRBD1 (5 bases). V gave up 4 bases and J gave up 0 bases, with 10 bases separating them. CDR1 is SGHNT, CDR2 YYREEE, per germline (reference sequence). The CDR3 loop spans 14 amino acids. The CDR3 spells CASSLGLMNTEAFF. CDR3 nucleotide sequence: TGTGCCAGCAGCCTGGGACTCATGAACACTGAAGCTTTCTTT.

The rearrangement joins TRBV9 to TRBJ1-1, with D possibly matching TRBD1 (5 bases). The CDR3 is made up of 14 amino acids. The germline gives CDR1 SGDLS, CDR2 YYNGEE. The ends were cut back, 3 bases at V and 2 bases at J, with 11 bases in the middle. In DNA, the CDR3 is TGTGCCAGCAGCGATGGGACGCTAAACACTGAAGCTTTCTTT. Amino acid sequence: CASSDGTLNTEAFF.

The chain combines TRBV19 with TRBJ1-2; D unresolved. The CDR3 length is 15 residues. The germline V and J ends were trimmed by 3 bases and 0 bases, with 11 bases remaining between them. The germline V gene encodes CDR1 LNHDA and CDR2 SQIVND (reference sequence). The CDR3 nucleotides are TGTGCCAGTAGTATCCAGGCAACTGCTAACTATGGCTACACCTTC. Amino acid sequence: CASSIQATANYGYTF.

This clone appeared a few times. The chain combines TRBV5-8 with TRBJ1-2, with no clear D. Looked up from germline, CDR1 is SGHTS and CDR2 is YDEGEE. V lost 2 bases and J lost 1, with 6 bases in between. This CDR3 is built from 13 residues. The CDR3 spells CASSLLNNYGYTF. In DNA, the CDR3 is TGTGCCAGCAGCTTACTCAATAACTATGGCTACACCTTC.

V usage is TRBV6-6 and J usage is TRBJ2-7; no clear D. CDR3 size: 13 residues. Trimming left V 0 bases short and J 2 bases short, with 5 bases between. The germline V gene has CDR1 MNHNY and CDR2 SVGAGI (reference sequence). The chain's CDR3 is CASSYSMPYEQYF. The CDR3 region has the DNA TGTGCCAGCAGTTACTCGATGCCCTACGAGCAGTACTTC.

This clone has more than one count but fewer than ten. Germline and junction disagree at one end, which may indicate a read error. The chain carries TRBV6-1 and TRBJ2-7; D call uncertain. The germline gives CDR1 MNHNS, CDR2 SASEGT. This CDR3 has 12 residues. CDR3 region: CASSDNAGHGSF. CDR3 in DNA: TGTGCCAGCAGTGATAATGCAGGCCACGGTAGCTTC.

A few counts support this clone. The chain joins TRBV7-9 to TRBJ2-7; tentative D call: TRBD2 (5 bases). Germline V gives CDR1 SEHNR, CDR2 FQNEAQ (reference sequence). The V and J ends lost 5 bases and 6 bases respectively, with 11 bases between them. This CDR3 is 12 amino acids long. CDR3 nucleotide sequence: TGTGCCAGCAGCCGTTGGGAGAGCGAGCAGTACTTC. Translated, it gives CASSRWESEQYF. Filled out from reference TRBV7-9 and TRBJ2-7, the complete variable domain reads DTGVSQNPRHKITKRGQNVTFRCDPISEHNRLYWYRQTLGQGPEFLTYFQNEAQLEKSRLLSDRFSAERPKGSFSTLEIQRTEQGDSAMYLCASSRWESEQYFGPGTRLTVT.

The rearrangement uses TRBV27 and TRBJ1-5; maybe TRBD1 (6 bases). Germline-derived CDR1 and CDR2 are MNHEY and SMNVEV (reference sequence). The CDR3 consists of 13 residues. V lost 2 bases and J 6 bases, leaving 8 bases between the germline ends. The CDR3 is CASSLTGFQPQHF. CDR3 coding DNA: TGTGCCAGCAGTTTAACAGGGTTTCAGCCCCAGCATTTT.

V gene TRBV29-1 combines with J gene TRBJ2-5, with TRBD1 identical over 8 bases. Trimming cost V 7 bases and J 5 bases; bases outside gene matches: 15. The germline CDR1 and CDR2 sequences are SQVTM and ANQGSEA. The CDR3 runs to 15 residues. DNA of the CDR3: TGCAGCGCGCCCAGGACAGGGACCCGACGGGAGACCCAGTACTTC. Translating gives CSAPRTGTRRETQYF.

The rearrangement links TRBV7-6 to TRBJ2-2; 11 nucleotides align to TRBD1. Germline CDR1 is SGHVS and CDR2 is FNYEAQ. This CDR3 is 15 amino acids long. V trimming: 5 bases; J trimming: 7 bases; junction bases outside the gene matches: 6. The CDR3 region is CASSRRDRGSGELFF. CDR3 in DNA: TGTGCCAGCAGCCGCCGGGACAGGGGGAGCGGGGAGCTGTTTTTT.

This rearrangement joins TRBV5-1 to TRBJ2-6; D may be TRBD1 (5 bases). The CDR3 length is 15 residues. The V end lost 2 bases, the J end lost 1 base, and 7 bases lay between the germline ends. Germline loops: CDR1 SGHRS, CDR2 YFSETQ. DNA of the CDR3: TGCGCCAGCAGCTTAGACAGTTCTGGGGCCAACGTCCTGACTTTC. This gives the protein CASSLDSSGANVLTF.

The CDR3 reads CASSLGDRGAEQYF. The CDR3 nucleotides are TGTGCCAGCAGCTTAGGGGACAGAGGGGCCGAGCAGTACTTC. The V gene is TRBV7-7, the J gene TRBJ2-7; 7 nucleotides match TRBD1. V was pared by 1 base and J by 6 bases, with 6 bases of the junction left unmatched. Germline assignment: CDR1 SSHAT and CDR2 FNYEAQ (reference sequence). The CDR3 runs 14 residues.

The chain is built from TRBV5-1 and TRBJ2-1; a weak D match, TRBD2 (6 bases). The CDR3 is 15 amino acids. Trimming took 2 bases from V and 4 from J, leaving 13 bases between them. Looked up from germline, CDR1 is SGHRS and CDR2 is YFSETQ. The CDR3 coding sequence is TGCGCCAGCAGCTTATCCGGGGGTCGGTACAATGAGCAGTTCTTC. This sequence encodes CASSLSGGRYNEQFF.

The rearrangement joins TRBV4-1 to TRBJ1-5; D is unclear. This CDR3 spans 15 amino acids. V was clipped by 0 bases and J by 3 bases, with 9 bases between them. Germline V lookup: CDR1 MGHRA, CDR2 YSYEKL. CDR3 DNA sequence: TGCGCCAGCAGCCAAGATTGGCCGTTCAATCAGCCCCAGCATTTT. This codes for CASSQDWPFNQPQHF.

The genes are TRBV7-6 and TRBJ2-2; 9 nucleotides line up with TRBD2. The CDR3 has 17 amino acids. CDR1 and CDR2 (germline): SGHVS, FNYEAQ. Unmatched junction bases numbered 13, after V lost 5 bases and J lost 6 bases. The CDR3 here is CASSPRSAGGFSGELFF. The CDR3 coding sequence is TGTGCCAGCAGCCCCCGCTCAGCGGGGGGTTTCTCCGGGGAGCTGTTTTTT.

V gene TRBV19 combines with J gene TRBJ1-1, with 8 bases matching TRBD1. The J segment lost 3 bases and the V segment lost 5 bases, leaving 8 bases of the junction unmatched. Germline V CDR1 and CDR2: LNHDA, SQIVND (reference sequence). The CDR3 runs 15 residues. CDR3: CASSPLRGRYTEAFF. In DNA, the CDR3 is TGTGCCAGTAGTCCTCTCAGGGGGCGTTACACTGAAGCTTTCTTT.

This clone was seen a few times. V is TRBV10-2 and J is TRBJ2-1; D may match TRBD1 or TRBD2 (6 bases each). Germline CDR1 is WSHSY and CDR2 is SAAADI. V dropped 7 bases and J dropped 6 bases, with 19 bases sitting between them. The CDR3 is 15 amino acids. CDR3 bases: TGCGCCAGCACCGAGGGGGGCGGCCGGTCCAATGAGCAGTTCTTC. Translating gives CASTEGGGRSNEQFF.

The chain has TRBV7-3 and TRBJ2-1; the D gene is possibly TRBD2 (5 bases). The CDR3 contains 16 residues. The germline V and J ends were trimmed by 5 bases and 7 bases, with 21 bases remaining between them. CDR1 is SGHTA and CDR2 is FQGTGA in the germline V gene. This CDR3 reads CASSPRGALDSNEQFF. The CDR3 DNA is TGTGCCAGCAGCCCCCGGGGAGCTCTTGATAGTAATGAGCAGTTCTTC.

The chain links TRBV11-2 to TRBJ2-5; the D gene is possibly TRBD1 (6 bases). CDR3 length: 14 amino acids. V lost 0 bases and J lost 5, with 10 bases in between. The germline CDR1 and CDR2 sequences are SGHAT and FQNNGV. In DNA form, the CDR3 reads TGTGCCAGCAGCTTAGACAGGGGAGCGGAGACCCAGTACTTC. Translated, it gives CASSLDRGAETQYF.

The chain uses TRBV19 and TRBJ1-1; the D is unclear. The CDR3 consists of 11 residues. V was cut by 6 bases and J by 9 bases, with 11 bases left in between. CDR1 LNHDA and CDR2 SQIVND come from the germline V gene (reference sequence). CDR3 amino acids: CASSLPPKAFF. CDR3 sequence (DNA): TGTGCCAGTAGCCTTCCCCCCAAAGCTTTCTTT.

V gene TRBV7-9 combines with J gene TRBJ2-7; D gene ambiguous. Per germline, CDR1 SEHNR and CDR2 FQNEAQ (reference sequence). CDR3 size: 12 residues. With 4 bases removed from V and 2 bases from J, the gap between germline ends came to 6 bases. CDR3 sequence: CASSSGTYEQYF. DNA for the CDR3: TGTGCCAGCAGCTCAGGTACCTACGAGCAGTACTTC.

The chain is built from TRBV11-2 and TRBJ2-2, with D tentatively TRBD1 (5 bases). Germline V lookup: CDR1 SGHAT, CDR2 FQNNGV. The CDR3 extends over 17 amino acids. V was pared by 1 base and J by 4 bases, with 16 bases between. The CDR3 bases are TGTGCCAGCAGCTTAGCTACGGGCAGGGTGGGCACCGGGGAGCTGTTTTTT. Protein sequence: CASSLATGRVGTGELFF.

V is TRBV5-1 and J is TRBJ1-2; 11 nucleotides line up with TRBD1. The V gene end was trimmed by 4 bases and the J gene end by 8 bases; junction bases not matched to a gene: 10. Per germline, CDR1 SGHRS and CDR2 YFSETQ. The CDR3 runs 15 residues. CDR3 sequence: CASSPRTGGLKGYTF. In DNA form, the CDR3 reads TGCGCCAGCAGCCCACGGACAGGGGGCCTTAAGGGCTACACCTTC.